These T cell receptor beta chains were read from a single sample in a study of blood T cells in healthy people across ages. TCRdb redid the calling of the 5' RACE reads with MiXCR, one entry per CDR3 protein. The sample yields around 1.7 million distinct CDR3 sequences, 25% to 30% seen once. The sequencing sample was made of blood. The receptors originated from a woman aged 30 to 39 in good health. Both conserved end residues are part of each CDR3. Fields, in order: clone size, V gene, J gene, D gene, CDR3 DNA, CDR3 protein. The D gene is left open where the match is weak. Where a row states a size, it is once, few, many or the class of an expanded clone; other rows omit it.

size: .; V: TRBV19; J: TRBJ2-7; D: TRBD1; DNA: TGTGCCACCGGGGGGACAGGGATGTACGAGCAGTACTTC; CDR3: CATGGTGMYEQYF
size: .; V: TRBV12-3/TRBV12-4; J: TRBJ2-7; D: .; DNA: TGTGTCAGCAGCCGTGGAGGGATTAGCTCCTACGAGCAGTACTTC; CDR3: CVSSRGGISSYEQYF
size: .; V: TRBV29-1; J: TRBJ1-2; D: .; DNA: TGCAGCGTTGATCAGGGGCGCACCTATGGCTACACCTTC; CDR3: CSVDQGRTYGYTF
size: many; V: TRBV12-5; J: TRBJ1-2; D: TRBD1; DNA: TGTGCCTGTGGGGACAGGGGGCTATATGGCTACACCTTC; CDR3: CACGDRGLYGYTF
size: .; V: TRBV28; J: TRBJ2-5; D: TRBD2; DNA: TGTGCCAGCAGTTTGACTAGCGGGGAGGTAGAGACCCAGTACTTC; CDR3: CASSLTSGEVETQYF
size: many; V: TRBV20-1; J: TRBJ2-5; D: TRBD2; DNA: TGCAGTGCCATTAGCGGGAGAGAGACCCAGTACTTC; CDR3: CSAISGRETQYF
size: many; V: TRBV12-3/TRBV12-4; J: TRBJ1-1; D: .; DNA: TGTGCCAGCAGTTTGTCGGCAGGAAACACTGAAGCTTTCTTT; CDR3: CASSLSAGNTEAFF
size: few; V: TRBV7-2; J: TRBJ2-3; D: .; DNA: TGTGCCAGCAGCTTAGTAGTAGGGGAGGATACGCAGTATTTT; CDR3: CASSLVVGEDTQYF
size: .; V: TRBV2; J: TRBJ2-1; D: TRBD2; DNA: TGTGCCAGCAGTGCACTAGCGGGTTCCAAAGGCAATGAGCAGTTCTTC; CDR3: CASSALAGSKGNEQFF
size: many; V: TRBV5-1; J: TRBJ1-2; D: TRBD1; DNA: TGCGCCAGCAGCTCGGACAGGGGATATGGCTACACCTTC; CDR3: CASSSDRGYGYTF
size: few; V: TRBV6-6; J: TRBJ1-5; D: .; DNA: TGTGCCAGCAAAGACCGGGAGGCGAGCAATCAGCCCCAGCATTTT; CDR3: CASKDREASNQPQHF
size: .; V: TRBV6-6; J: TRBJ2-5; D: TRBD1; DNA: TGTGCCAGCAGTACAGGGGATAGGGAGACCCAGTACTTC; CDR3: CASSTGDRETQYF
size: .; V: TRBV7-9; J: TRBJ1-6; D: TRBD1; DNA: TGTGCCAGCAGCTCCAACGACAGGGGGCATAGGAATTCACCCCTCCACTTT; CDR3: CASSSNDRGHRNSPLHF
size: few; V: TRBV6-2/TRBV6-3; J: TRBJ2-3; D: TRBD1; DNA: TGTGCCAGCAGTTACTCGACAGGGGCTTCGACAGATACGCAGTATTTT; CDR3: CASSYSTGASTDTQYF
size: few; V: TRBV6-5; J: TRBJ1-5; D: .; DNA: TGTGCCAGCAGTTACTCCGGGCCAAATAGCAATCAGCCCCAGCATTTT; CDR3: CASSYSGPNSNQPQHF
size: .; V: TRBV3-1; J: TRBJ2-7; D: .; DNA: TGTGCCAGCAGCCTTGACACTGGGGGTACCTACGAGCAGTACTTC; CDR3: CASSLDTGGTYEQYF
size: .; V: TRBV3-1; J: TRBJ1-4; D: TRBD1; DNA: TGTGCCAGCAGCCACCGACAGGGAGGTGAAAAACTGTTTTTT; CDR3: CASSHRQGGEKLFF
size: few; V: TRBV5-5; J: TRBJ1-1; D: .; DNA: TGTGCCAGCAGCCCCGGGCTACTCTCCAACACTGAAGCTTTCTTT; CDR3: CASSPGLLSNTEAFF